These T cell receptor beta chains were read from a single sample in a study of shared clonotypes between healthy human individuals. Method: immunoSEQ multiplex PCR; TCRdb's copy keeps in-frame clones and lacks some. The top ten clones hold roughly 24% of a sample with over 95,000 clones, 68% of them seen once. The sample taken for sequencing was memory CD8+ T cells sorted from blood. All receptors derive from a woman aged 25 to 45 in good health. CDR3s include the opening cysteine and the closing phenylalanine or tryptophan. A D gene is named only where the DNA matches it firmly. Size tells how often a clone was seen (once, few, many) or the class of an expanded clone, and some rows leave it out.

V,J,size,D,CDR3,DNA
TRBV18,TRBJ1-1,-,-,CASSPPSAEANTEAFF,TGTGCCAGCTCACCACCGTCCGCGGAGGCGAACACTGAAGCTTTCTTT
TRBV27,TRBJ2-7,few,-,CASSTSYEQYF,TGTGCCAGCAGCACGAGCTACGAGCAGTACTTC
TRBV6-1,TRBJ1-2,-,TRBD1,CASRRTGYIYGYTF,TGTGCCAGCCGCAGGACAGGGTATATTTATGGCTACACCTTC
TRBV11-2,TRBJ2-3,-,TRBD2,CASSFSLAGLGDTQYF,TGTGCCAGCAGCTTTAGCCTAGCGGGTTTGGGAGATACGCAGTATTTT
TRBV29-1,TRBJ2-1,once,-,CSAPGPRGDEQFF,TGCAGCGCTCCGGGACCTAGGGGCGATGAGCAGTTCTTC
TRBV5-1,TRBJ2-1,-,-,CASSLEPDNEQFF,TGCGCCAGCAGCTTGGAGCCAGACAATGAGCAGTTCTTC
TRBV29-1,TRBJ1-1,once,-,CSVDTRLGFITEAFF,TGCAGCGTTGATACCCGATTGGGGTTTATCACTGAAGCTTTCTTT
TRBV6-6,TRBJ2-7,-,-,CASRKGPTYEQYF,TGTGCCAGCAGGAAGGGGCCAACCTACGAGCAGTACTTC
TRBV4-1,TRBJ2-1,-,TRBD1,CASSPEQGNPYNEQFF,TGCGCCAGCAGCCCTGAACAGGGGAACCCCTACAATGAGCAGTTCTTC
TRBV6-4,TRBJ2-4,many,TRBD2,CASSLTSDGAKNIQYF,TGTGCCAGCAGCCTTACTAGCGACGGGGCCAAAAACATTCAGTACTTC